The following is a T cell receptor beta chain sequence with its context. Its target antigen remains unknown. Base qualities are not at hand, and no much larger clone is one base apart. The data are from a study of long-term antiretroviral therapy in people with HIV (dated by TCRdb to 2022 to 2024). The study in broad terms: The earliest samples were collected about a decade before the 2015 WHO recommendation for immediate ART, when ART was typically delayed until CD4 counts fell. A retrospective serial study tested whether changes in peripheral blood TRB repertoire composition and diversity were associated with ART initiation and durable HIV suppression. A total of roughly 200 cryopreserved PBMC samples came from approximately 30 adults with confirmed HIV infection and were collected serially over a mean of roughly 6 years (range 1-12). About two fifths of the roughly 30 participants with HIV were female. Test extractions of a monoclonal T-cell line alongside a few dozen polyclonal samples showed no cross-contamination during QIAcube processing.

Sequencing of the TRB variable region was done with the immunoSEQ hsTCRB v3.0 assay at survey level resolution. TRB sequencing targeted a depth of about 35,000-50,000 T-cell genomes per sample. TRB libraries were pooled and sequenced on an Illumina MiSeq using a v3 150-cycle kit. From the authors' description of their analysis: Analysis of repertoires was carried out in R inside a reproducible Nextflow workflow spanning QC, data transformation and analysis. LymphoSeq2, an R package for AIRR-Seq data exploration, was used to implement custom analyses. Several samples that yielded fewer than 5000 total TRB sequences were excluded, so that approximately 170 HIV repertoires were analyzed. Among the 180 to 200 retained HIV repertoires, 55 to 65 were collected before ART initiation and under 150 after ART initiation. Repertoires were downsampled to 5000 TRB nucleotide sequences, with summary statistics averaged over 100 downsampling iterations. Only TRB sequences with CDR3 regions of at least seven amino acids were retained for analysis. A Shannon entropy-derived clonality score and the Gini coefficient were used to measure diversity. In the repertoire networks, any two of the top 5000 CDR3 amino acid sequences were connected whenever the two sequences differed by an edit distance of one. For TRB CDR3 amino acid sequences, GLIPH2 was used to predict antigen specificity groups and MHC restriction. Known CMV, EBV, HIV or tissue antigen associations were flagged by matching CDR3 amino acid sequences against VDJdb and McPAS-TCR. Pre-ART, post-ART and control groups were compared with Wilcoxon signed-rank tests and Holm-Bonferroni correction. The table was pulled from immuneACCESS by TCRdb, which kept in-frame rearrangements only. Such tables lose some clones; where checked, under half of the loss comes from unresolved V genes, and the rest has no known cause. D and trimming come from the DNA, and the V and J calls and clone size come from that table. The sample records 25,000 to 40,000 clones, about 95% of which are singletons. Over 2% of the sample comes from the top ten.

Participants were included only if at least one PBMC sample before ART initiation and at least two post-ART samples were available. All participants with HIV were treated in the United States of America. Before DNA extraction, cryopreserved samples of roughly 0.9-10 million PBMC were thawed and then washed. At the time of the earliest PBMC sample, participants with HIV were aged between roughly 20 and 60 years. Each participant contributed PBMC samples from 1-4 timepoints before ART initiation and 2-8 timepoints after ART initiation, with a median of 7 samples. Serial HIV viral load, CD4+ T-cell count, ART history and demographic data were obtained for every participant. Genomic DNA was extracted from unsorted PBMC with a Qiagen kit on a QIAcube, with processing performed in batches of 12 samples. Relative to germline, V is missing 5 bases and J is missing 2 bases, with 10 bases of the junction outside any gene match. The germline V gene supplies CDR1 SGHNT and CDR2 YENEEA. Spanning cysteine to phenylalanine, the CDR3 consists of 17 amino acids. Only CDR3 DNA is held: 51 bases, read in frame from base 1.

Beyond this particular receptor, the publication reports: Since PBMC availability was limited, sequencing covered only the TCR beta chain, with no alpha chain pairing. No data were available on ART adherence, viral resistance or therapy changes, limiting inferences about post-ART repertoire changes. Starting ART was linked to a significant rise in TRB diversity, yet even after long-term ART the diversity remained significantly lower than in transplant donor controls. The samples were dated from about 2004 to 2017, and the ART regimens that were used may be less effective than current ART regimens. At every time point, the repertoire was dominated by expanded TRB clones first identified before ART initiation, although this dominance fluctuated and, in many PLHIV, declined after ART. Because cell numbers in pre-ART samples were limited, unsorted PBMC were profiled instead of sorted CD4+ and CD8+ T cells. Compared with controls, HIV repertoires had narrower CDR3 length ranges, and the network structure pointed to an antigen-experienced repertoire that shifted only slightly toward naive after ART.

This receptor was taken from a young man with HIV. This receptor chain uses TRBV11-3 and TRBJ2-3; 10 bases in between match TRBD2. The sequences come from unsorted PBMCs, collected approximately 6.6 years after starting antiretroviral therapy. At the DNA level, the sequence is TGTGCCAGCAGCCCAGGGGACCTAGCGGGGGCCACAGATACGCAGTATTTT. Its amino acids are CASSPGDLAGATDTQYF.